The sequence of this TCR beta chain was determined in a study of cytomegalovirus exposure and HLA in healthy donors. Here immunoSEQ multiplex PCR was the method, and the copy in TCRdb shows in-frame clones only, minus some. The sample has approximately 90,000 clones; roughly 96% are singletons. Comments on this clone: Antigen unknown.

Overall study results and limits: Diagnosis of cytomegalovirus status made by the classifier reportedly showed high specificity and sensitivity.

Sample: PBMCs. This clonotype was obtained from a man between 18 and 29 years old in good health and CMV-seronegative.

The CDR3, as DNA: TGCAGCGTCCATCTTCGGGGACAGGGGACGAACACTGAAGCTTTCTTT. Amino acid sequence: CSVHLRGQGTNTEAFF. J is TRBJ1-1 and V is TRBV29-1; TRBD1 matches 10 bases. Trimming removed 6 bases from V and 1 base from J; junction bases left unmatched: 11. This CDR3 has 16 residues. CDR1 and CDR2 (germline): SQVTM, ANQGSEA.